In its sample, the clone carrying this T cell receptor beta chain was seen many times. Antigen unknown. The source of the sample is a study of T-cell memory formation after mild COVID-19. Study context: TCR clusters largely stayed donor specific. Findings and caveats of the study: Day 15 to 85 contracting clones showed balanced CD4/CD8; later expanders leaned CD4+.

TCRdb re-analysed the 5' RACE reads in MiXCR, keeping a single row per CDR3 protein. The table lists 180,000 or so distinct CDR3 sequences, 11% of them singletons. Sample: PBMCs or a T cell subset sorted from them (not recorded which). This TCR derives from a man aged 18-30 years who had mild COVID-19 (a few samples of this study predate the infection). Cell type and time point are not known.

The CDR3: CASSQGARPGQETQYF. The CDR3 DNA sequence: TGCGCCAGCAGCCAAGGGGCCCGTCCCGGCCAAGAGACCCAGTACTTC. This chain connects TRBV4-3 to TRBJ2-5; D not certain. The V end was cut by 1 base, the J end by 1 base, with 13 bases between. Germline CDR1 and CDR2: LGHNA and YSLEER. This CDR3 has 16 residues.